Detailed here is one TCR beta chain. Its target is not known. The repertoire was sequenced with immunoSEQ multiplex PCR; TCRdb's copy has only in-frame clones and lacks some. Of about 32,000 clones in the sample, around 73% were seen once. These data belong to a study of a mutant IDH1 vaccine in newly diagnosed glioma. Time point here: week 35, safety follow-up. Doses of 300 ug of mutant IDH1 20-mer peptide were given with topical imiquimod. Germline V gene sequence: CDR1 GTSNPN, CDR2 SVGIG (reference sequence). V lost 4 bases to trimming and J lost 6 bases, with 6 bases between them. This CDR3 contains 11 residues.

The V call is TRBV30, the J call TRBJ2-2; D is uncertain. The TCR comes from a woman between 35 and 50 years old with glioma. Here the sequenced sample was PBMCs, taken from a glioma patient whose treatment included an IDH1 peptide vaccine. In nucleotides, the CDR3 is TGTGCCTGGAAGTACTCCGGGGAGCTGTTTTTT. This sequence encodes CAWKYSGELFF.